This T cell receptor (beta chain) was recovered during a study of shared clonotypes between healthy human individuals. Whole-study context: CD8 memory received one plate per donor, CD8 naive two, CD4 memory three and CD4 naive three. Findings and caveats of the study: The expectation was that sequencing depth would affect clonotype sharing among donors. Only blood was sampled; tissue repertoires likely differ.

Note on this clone: Its target is not known.

This CDR3 spans 16 amino acids. V dropped 2 bases and J dropped 0 bases, with 13 bases sitting between them. Germline V gene lookup returns CDR1 LGHNT and CDR2 FRNRAP. Naivety among CD8 cells was defined by CD45RO negativity and positive CCR7 selection, thereby excluding terminally differentiated effector memory CD45RA+ cells. Each sorted subset replicate got 200 ng genomic DNA, tens of thousands of genomes. TCRdb's copy holds only in-frame clones and misses some; the assay was immunoSEQ multiplex PCR. The sample lists roughly 570,000 clones; 95% to 98% were seen once. This clonotype originated in a man aged 30 to 39 in good health. The sequenced material came from naive CD8+ T cells sorted from blood. This rearrangement joins TRBV12-5 to TRBJ1-2, with TRBD1 as a possible D gene (5 bases). CDR3 in DNA: TGTGCTAGTGGTTTGTTTACGGGGGGATCTAACTATGGCTACACCTTC. It specifies CASGLFTGGSNYGYTF.